This record covers a single TCR beta chain. The antigen it binds to is not known. Base qualities are not at hand, and no much larger clone is one base apart. These data are taken from a study of blood T cell repertoires in COVID-19 (dated by TCRdb to the early 2020s). About the full investigation: Samples covering the acute and convalescent phases of COVID-19 were provided by collaborators in the United States, Italy and Spain. A freely available public database, intended as a resource for researchers studying the immune response to SARS-CoV-2, is where the repertoires were released. Subjects who had been exposed to COVID-19, were actively infected with it, or had recovered from it provided the deeply sampled blood TCRbeta repertoires that made up the dataset. Where available, HLA class I and class II types were taken from metadata supplied by the sample provider and were not determined by assay-based typing. The material from the prospective study consisted of cDNA or gDNA derived from T cells, B-cell-depleted T cells, or PBMCs. A de-identified subject ID, COVID-19 status, age in years and sex were almost always included in the sample metadata. Samples came from the ongoing ImmuneRACE study (first 160 participants) plus 1,254 subjects from 6 global collaborators.

Participants in the prospective study were aged roughly 18 to 100 years, lived in some 24 United States geographic areas, and enrolled through a virtual design. Cohort assignment in the prospective study relied on participant-reported clinical history from a screening survey and a study questionnaire. Recovered participants in ImmuneRACE Cohort 3 were defined as having two consecutive negative NP/OP PCR tests, clearance from a healthcare professional, or resolution of symptoms. In the prospective study, whole blood, serum and a nasopharyngeal or oropharyngeal swab were collected from each participant by mobile phlebotomists. Participants in the prospective study had the option to provide additional blood draws and questionnaires over a roughly 2-month period. Before DNA extraction, blood samples from the prospective study were shipped at room temperature or frozen. TCRbeta CDR3 regions were amplified from genomic DNA using the immunoSEQ Assay, a bias-controlled multiplex PCR. Per the authors' processing: The number of nucleated cells in each sample was estimated by amplification of reference gene primers within the assay. Sequence reads were collapsed and filtered to measure the absolute abundance of every unique TCRbeta CDR3 rearrangement. Productive Simpson clonality was computed per sample as the square root of Simpson's diversity index over productive rearrangements. TCRdb took this table from immuneACCESS and kept in-frame rearrangements with V and J called. Such tables lack part of the clones; where checked against another copy, unresolved V genes explain under half of the gap, and the rest is unexplained. The DNA was the basis for D and trimming; V, J and clone size are from that table. This sample has about 380,000 clones in its table, and over 75% of those were observed once. The ten largest make up approximately 1.2% of the sample.

CDR1 KGHSH and CDR2 LQKENI were looked up in the germline V gene. V was cut back by 3 bases and J by 6 bases, leaving a gap of 17 bases between them. From cysteine to phenylalanine, the CDR3 is 16 amino acids long. The read is trimmed to its CDR3 DNA, 48 bases read in frame from base 1. General findings and caveats noted by the study authors: The amount of clinical and demographic metadata varied by source and participant and was provided uncurated.

The V gene is TRBV18 and the J gene is TRBJ1-4, with the identity of the D gene unclear. This clonotype originated in a man under 40 who had recovered from COVID-19. The sequenced sample was PBMCs or T cells enriched from blood (not recorded which). In nucleotides, the sequence is TGTGCCAGCTCACCTCGACCGGGAGGACGTGATGAAAAACTGTTTTTT. Translated, this gives CASSPRPGGRDEKLFF.